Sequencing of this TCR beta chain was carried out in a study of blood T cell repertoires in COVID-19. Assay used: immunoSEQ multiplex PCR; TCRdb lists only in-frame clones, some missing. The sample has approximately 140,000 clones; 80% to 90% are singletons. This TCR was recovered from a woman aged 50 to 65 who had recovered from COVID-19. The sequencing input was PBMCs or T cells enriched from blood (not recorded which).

CDR3: CASRPGQGYEQYF. In DNA, the CDR3 is TGTGCCAGCAGACCGGGACAGGGCTACGAGCAGTACTTC. V is TRBV27 and J is TRBJ2-7, with TRBD1 matching 9 bases. In germline, CDR1 is MNHEY, CDR2 SMNVEV (reference sequence). The CDR3 is 13 amino acids. V gave up 6 bases and J gave up 3 bases; unmatched junction bases: 3.